These 12 T cell receptor beta chains came from one sample sequenced in a study of T cells in Graves' hyperthyroidism and ophthalmopathy. Amplification of TCR beta CDR3 regions used RNA as the template. TCR CDR3 underwent first-round RT-PCR with the HTBI primer set. Each CDR3 protein is one row after TCRdb ran MiXCR on the multiplex PCR reads. The sample carries about 680,000 distinct CDR3 sequences, over 35% recorded once. Sequencing used blood. The receptors originated from a woman in her forties with Graves' hyperthyroidism.

The chain uses TRBV13 and TRBJ1-1; no definite D call. The germline V gene encodes CDR1 PRHDT and CDR2 FYEKMQ (reference sequence). There are 12 residues in the CDR3. Trimming stripped 4 bases from V and 7 bases from J, with 10 bases between. As DNA, the CDR3 is TGTGCCAGCAGCTCGGACCGAAATGAAGCTTTCTTT. Translated, it gives CASSSDRNEAFF.

CDR3 in DNA: TGTGCCAGCAGTGGAGGGACAGGGAACAATGGCTACACCTTC. This encodes CASSGGTGNNGYTF. The chain uses TRBV7-2 and TRBJ1-2, with TRBD1 matching 9 bases. This CDR3 spans 14 amino acids. Germline CDR1 is SGHTA and CDR2 is FQGNSA. Trimming removed 6 bases from V and 6 bases from J; junction bases left unmatched: 8.

Notes on this clonotype: Here the CDR3 omits its conserved ending phenylalanine or tryptophan, so a read error is the likely source. This chain joins TRBV7-8 and TRBJ2-5; no reliable D call. Trimming removed 5 bases from V and 0 bases from J, with 16 bases in between. The CDR3 is 16 amino acids. Germline-derived CDR1 and CDR2 are SGHVS and FQNEAQ. CDR3 in DNA: TGTGCCAGCAGCCCAATACCGTGGCGAAACCAAGAGACCCAGTACCTC. This encodes CASSPIPWRNQETQYL.

J is TRBJ2-7 and V is TRBV25-1, with D uncertain. This CDR3 spans 15 amino acids. Per germline, CDR1 MGHDK and CDR2 SYGVNS. V was pared by 1 base and J by 0 bases, with 10 bases between. DNA for the CDR3: TGTGCCAGCAGTGAATCTGAACAGTTCTCCTACGAGCAGTACTTC. This encodes CASSESEQFSYEQYF.

This clonotype was detected many times. CDR3: CSASIESGNTIYF. The CDR3, as DNA: TGCAGTGCTAGTATAGAATCTGGAAACACCATATATTTT. This sequence joins TRBV20-1 and TRBJ1-3, with D hard to call. This CDR3 spans 13 amino acids. Per germline, CDR1 DFQATT and CDR2 SNEGSKA (reference sequence). Trimming removed 3 bases at V and 1 base at J, with 7 bases between.

In its sample, this clonotype was seen a few times. The genes are TRBV7-9 and TRBJ1-6, with TRBD1 matching over 7 bases. This CDR3 is built from 15 residues. V was clipped by 6 bases and J by 9 bases; unmatched bases: 11. Germline CDR1 reads SEHNR; CDR2 reads FQNEAQ (reference sequence). CDR3 amino acids: CASSYETGRGSPLHF. The DNA for the CDR3 is TGTGCCAGCAGTTACGAGACAGGGAGGGGTTCACCCCTCCACTTT.

This clonotype was counted at least ten times. The chain joins TRBV7-2 to TRBJ2-7; 7 positions match TRBD1. Germline CDR1 is SGHTA and CDR2 is FQGNSA. The CDR3 covers 16 residues. J gave up 0 bases and V 0 bases, and 5 bases lay outside the gene matches. CDR3 protein: CASSLALGTVSYEQYF. The CDR3 DNA reads TGTGCCAGCAGCTTAGCGCTTGGGACAGTCTCCTACGAGCAGTACTTC.

A few counts support this clonotype. V gene TRBV6-2 or TRBV6-3 combines with J gene TRBJ1-3; no reliable D call. Deletions cut 5 bases from V and 0 bases from J, with 11 bases between. There are 15 residues in the CDR3. Looked up from germline, CDR1 is MNHEY and CDR2 is SVGEGT. The CDR3 DNA reads as TGTGCCAGCAGTGAAGCGACTATCTCTGGAAACACCATATATTTT. Residues: CASSEATISGNTIYF.

This clonotype was observed a handful of times. The V call is TRBV11-2, the J call TRBJ2-5; possibly TRBD2 for D (6 bases). The CDR3 contains 15 residues. With 6 bases removed from V and 0 bases from J, the gap between germline ends came to 14 bases. Germline V gene data show CDR1 as SGHAT and CDR2 as FQNNGV. The CDR3 DNA reads as TGTGCCAGCAGTTATGCTAGCGCAAACCAAGAGACCCAGTACTTC. This encodes CASSYASANQETQYF.

The chain recombines TRBV7-9 with TRBJ2-7; maybe TRBD1 (6 bases). Germline V gene data show CDR1 as SEHNR and CDR2 as FQNEAQ (reference sequence). V dropped 6 bases and J dropped 3 bases, with 15 bases sitting between them. This CDR3 comprises 14 residues. This CDR3 reads CASSLYTGFYEQYF. CDR3 DNA: TGTGCCAGCAGTTTATACACAGGGTTCTACGAGCAGTACTTC.

This chain links TRBV6-1 with TRBJ2-2; 10 bases agree with TRBD1. This CDR3 contains 16 residues. The germline V gene encodes CDR1 MNHNS and CDR2 SASEGT. V shed 5 bases, J shed 0 bases, and the junction held 3 bases outside the gene matches. The CDR3 region is CASSTGTGANTGELFF. As DNA, the CDR3 is TGTGCCAGCAGTACCGGGACAGGGGCGAACACCGGGGAGCTGTTTTTT.

This clonotype was counted only a few times. This chain's CDR3 is CASSLNLGTGNQPQHF. Here the CDR3 DNA reads TGTGCCAGTAGTCTAAACCTCGGGACAGGCAATCAGCCCCAGCATTTT. The chain joins TRBV19 to TRBJ1-5; 7 positions agree with TRBD1. CDR3 length: 16 residues. Germline V lookup: CDR1 LNHDA, CDR2 SQIVND (reference sequence). J gave up 2 bases and V 5 bases, and 9 bases lay outside the gene matches.